A selection of T cell receptor beta chains follows, all from one sample in a study of regulatory T cells in long-lasting Graves disease. TCRdb used MiXCR to reprocess the multiplex PCR reads, holding one entry per CDR3 protein. The sample yields about 340,000 distinct CDR3 sequences, 20% seen once. Specimen: peripheral blood mononuclear cells (PBMCs), collected when the disease was refractory, from a patient treated with antithyroid drugs. The source of these receptors is a female donor with Graves disease. CDR3s include the opening cysteine and the closing phenylalanine or tryptophan. A D gene is named only where the DNA matches it firmly. Only part of the rows carry a size: once, few, many, or a class if the clone is expanded.

>TRBJ1-4|once|TRBV10-2|-
CASSRAPNEKLFF
TGCGCCAGCAGTCGGGCCCCTAATGAAAAACTGTTTTTT
>TRBJ2-1|few|TRBV27|-
CASSLRLLNNEQFF
TGTGCCAGCAGTTTACGACTACTAAACAATGAGCAGTTCTTC
>TRBJ1-2|many|TRBV7-2|-
CASSNPPPLSGENYGYTF
TGTGCCAGCAGCAACCCCCCCCCCCTTAGCGGGGAAAACTATGGCTACACCTTC
>TRBJ1-1|many|TRBV27|-
CASSLRGFRSEAFF
TGTGCCAGCAGTTTAAGGGGATTTAGGAGTGAAGCTTTCTTT
>TRBJ1-2|many|TRBV19|-
CASSITPVKGYTF
TGTGCCAGTAGTATAACCCCAGTGAAGGGCTACACCTTC
>TRBJ2-2|few|TRBV6-2/TRBV6-3|-
CASTLGLAMNTGELFF
TGTGCCAGCACCCTCGGGCTAGCGATGAACACCGGGGAGCTGTTTTTT
>TRBJ1-1|few|TRBV9|TRBD1
CASSRGQGSSKAFF
TGTGCCAGCAGTCGGGGACAGGGGTCGTCGAAAGCTTTCTTT
>TRBJ1-3|few|TRBV7-2|-
CASSLKGRSSGNTIYF
TGTGCCAGCAGCTTAAAAGGACGGAGCTCTGGAAACACCATATATTTT
>TRBJ1-2|many|TRBV6-1|-
CASSEEGDLSGYTF
TGTGCCAGCAGTGAAGAGGGGGACCTTTCTGGCTACACCTTC
>TRBJ1-4|few|TRBV5-1|-
CASSLGSYEKLFF
TGCGCCAGCAGCTTAGGGTCCTACGAAAAACTGTTTTTT
>TRBJ2-2|-|TRBV6-1|TRBD2
CASGRGGLDTGELFF
TGTGCCAGCGGAAGGGGAGGGTTGGATACCGGGGAGCTGTTTTTT
>TRBJ2-7|many|TRBV18|-
CASPPPVSEQYF
TGTGCCAGCCCTCCCCCTGTCTCCGAGCAGTACTTC
>TRBJ1-5|many|TRBV11-2|TRBD1
CASSLEDRANQPQHF
TGTGCCAGCAGCTTAGAGGACAGGGCCAATCAGCCCCAGCATTTT
>TRBJ1-5|-|TRBV2|-
CASSTPAGSQHF
TGTGCCAGCAGTACCCCCGCGGGGTCCCAGCATTTT
>TRBJ2-3|once|TRBV7-9|-
CASSLGGAFTDTQYF
TGTGCCAGCAGCTTAGGAGGGGCGTTCACAGATACGCAGTATTTT
>TRBJ2-7|many|TRBV20-1|TRBD2
CSALSSGRSHEQYF
TGCAGTGCTTTGTCTAGCGGGAGATCCCACGAGCAGTACTTC
>TRBJ1-4|many|TRBV5-1|TRBD1
CASSRGQPSTNEKLFF
TGCGCCAGCAGCCGGGGACAGCCATCAACTAATGAAAAACTGTTTTTT
>TRBJ2-7|-|TRBV16|-
CASSQWRWAGSQYF
TGTGCCAGCAGCCAATGGCGATGGGCTGGATCGCAGTACTTC
>TRBJ2-2|few|TRBV12-3/TRBV12-4|-
CASSLYPYTGELFF
TGTGCCAGCAGTTTATACCCGTACACCGGGGAGCTGTTTTTT
>TRBJ1-4|many|TRBV13|TRBD1
CASSQNQAGGNEKLFF
TGTGCCAGCAGCCAGAATCAGGCAGGGGGAAATGAAAAACTGTTTTTT
>TRBJ1-2|many|TRBV6-9|-
CASSYHLRDKYYGYTF
TGTGCCAGCAGTTACCACCTTCGGGACAAGTACTATGGCTACACCTTC
>TRBJ1-2|few|TRBV7-3|TRBD1
CASSLTGGFDREGYTF
TGTGCCAGCAGCTTAACGGGAGGTTTCGACAGGGAGGGCTACACCTTC
>TRBJ2-5|many|TRBV7-2|TRBD2
CASSLSGLAIETQYF
TGTGCCAGCAGCTTATCGGGACTAGCGATAGAGACCCAGTACTTC
>TRBJ1-1|few|TRBV19|-
CASSRTGTSNTEAFF
TGTGCCAGTTCCAGGACGGGAACTTCGAACACTGAAGCTTTCTTT
>TRBJ2-1|many|TRBV11-2|TRBD1
CASSPGTAFYNEQFF
TGTGCCAGCAGCCCGGGGACAGCCTTTTACAATGAGCAGTTCTTC
>TRBJ2-2|few|TRBV19|-
CASIGPVREGLFF
TGTGCCAGTATCGGCCCTGTGCGGGAAGGGCTGTTTTTT
>TRBJ1-6|many|TRBV15|-
CATSKRQSYNSPLHF
TGTGCCACCAGCAAGAGACAGTCTTATAATTCACCCCTCCACTTT
>TRBJ1-6|few|TRBV5-1|-
CASATIYNSPLHF
TGCGCCAGCGCCACTATATATAATTCACCCCTCCACTTT
>TRBJ2-3|-|TRBV7-9|-
CASSSQGAVADTQYF
TGTGCCAGCAGCTCACAGGGTGCAGTGGCAGATACGCAGTATTTT
>TRBJ2-7|few|TRBV20-1|TRBD1
CSARTTGTAYEQYF
TGCAGTGCTAGAACAACCGGGACAGCATACGAGCAGTACTTC
>TRBJ2-3|-|TRBV5-1|-
CASNPGVSTDTQYF
TGCGCCAGCAATCCAGGGGTCAGCACAGATACGCAGTATTTT
>TRBJ2-5|-|TRBV7-3|TRBD2
CASSSGLGLGGTQYF
TGTGCCAGCTCTTCGGGACTAGGCCTCGGGGGAACCCAGTACTTC
>TRBJ2-7|-|TRBV19|TRBD2
CASSIGGERSSYEQYF
TGTGCCAGTAGTATCGGGGGGGAGAGGAGCTCCTACGAGCAGTACTTC
>TRBJ2-7|-|TRBV20-1|TRBD1
CSISGTGFSYEQYF
TGCAGTATCTCCGGGACAGGCTTCTCCTACGAGCAGTACTTC
>TRBJ1-1|many|TRBV4-1|-
CASSQRNRDGTEAFF
TGCGCCAGCAGCCAGAGAAACAGGGACGGCACTGAAGCTTTCTTT
>TRBJ2-1|-|TRBV7-3|-
CASSLGWDEQFF
TGTGCCAGCAGCTTAGGTTGGGATGAGCAGTTCTTC
>TRBJ2-5|many|TRBV11-2|TRBD1
CASSRYPTGQETQYF
TGTGCCAGCAGCCGATATCCGACAGGGCAAGAGACCCAGTACTTC
>TRBJ2-2|many|TRBV3-1|TRBD2
CASSQGGGLNTGELFF
TGTGCCAGCAGCCAAGGCGGGGGATTGAACACCGGGGAGCTGTTTTTT
>TRBJ1-3|many|TRBV12-3/TRBV12-4|-
CASKTGQHSGNTIYF
TGTGCCAGCAAAACAGGACAGCACTCTGGAAACACCATATATTTT
>TRBJ1-2|many|TRBV18|TRBD1
CASSPGQGAHGYTF
TGTGCCAGCTCACCGGGACAGGGGGCTCATGGCTACACCTTC
>TRBJ1-1|many|TRBV2|-
CASSEQGLGVNTEAFF
TGTGCCAGCAGTGAGCAGGGACTGGGTGTGAACACTGAAGCTTTCTTT
>TRBJ2-7|many|TRBV11-2|-
CASRFWGGTGDEQYF
TGTGCCAGCAGATTCTGGGGGGGTACAGGGGACGAGCAGTACTTC
>TRBJ2-2|-|TRBV7-8|TRBD2
CASSPRLAGNTGELFF
TGTGCCAGCAGCCCTCGACTAGCGGGGAACACCGGGGAGCTGTTTTTT
>TRBJ1-1|-|TRBV19|-
CASSQGVHTEAFF
TGTGCCAGTAGTCAGGGAGTGCACACTGAAGCTTTCTTT
>TRBJ2-2|-|TRBV7-9|-
CASSVQGRESTGELFF
TGTGCCAGCAGCGTACAAGGCAGAGAAAGCACCGGGGAGCTGTTTTTT